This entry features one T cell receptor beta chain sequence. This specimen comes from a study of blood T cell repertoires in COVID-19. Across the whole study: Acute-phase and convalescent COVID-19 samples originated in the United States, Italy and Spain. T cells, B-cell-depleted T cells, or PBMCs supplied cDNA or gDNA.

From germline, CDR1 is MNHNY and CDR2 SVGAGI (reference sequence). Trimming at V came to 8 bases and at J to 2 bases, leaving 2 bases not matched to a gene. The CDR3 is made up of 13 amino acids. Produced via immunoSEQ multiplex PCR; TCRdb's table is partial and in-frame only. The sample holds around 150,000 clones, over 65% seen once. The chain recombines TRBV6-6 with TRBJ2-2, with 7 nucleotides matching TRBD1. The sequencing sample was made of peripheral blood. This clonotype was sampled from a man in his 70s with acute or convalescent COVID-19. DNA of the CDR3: TGTGCCAGCGGGGACAGAAACACCGGGGAGCTGTTTTTT. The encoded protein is CASGDRNTGELFF.